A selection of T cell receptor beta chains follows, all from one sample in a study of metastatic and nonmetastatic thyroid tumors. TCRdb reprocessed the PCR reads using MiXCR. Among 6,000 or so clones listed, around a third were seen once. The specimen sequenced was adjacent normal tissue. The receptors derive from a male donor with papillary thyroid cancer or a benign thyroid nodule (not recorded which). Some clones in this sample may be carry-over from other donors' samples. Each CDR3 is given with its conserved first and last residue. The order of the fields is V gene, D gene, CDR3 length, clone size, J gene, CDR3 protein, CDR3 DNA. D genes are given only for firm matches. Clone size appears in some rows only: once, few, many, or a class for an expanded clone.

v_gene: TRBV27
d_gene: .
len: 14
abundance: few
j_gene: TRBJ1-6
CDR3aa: CASSLQGHNSPLHF
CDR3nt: TGTGCCAGCAGCCTCCAGGGGCATAATTCACCCCTCCACTTT

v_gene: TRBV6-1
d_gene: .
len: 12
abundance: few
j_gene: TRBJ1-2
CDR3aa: CALGGEFYGYTF
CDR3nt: TGTGCCTTGGGGGGAGAATTCTATGGCTACACCTTC

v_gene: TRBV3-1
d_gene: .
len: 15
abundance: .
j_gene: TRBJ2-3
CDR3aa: CASSQGAGTTDTQYF
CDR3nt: TGTGCCAGCAGCCAAGGCGCGGGAACCACAGATACGCAGTATTTT

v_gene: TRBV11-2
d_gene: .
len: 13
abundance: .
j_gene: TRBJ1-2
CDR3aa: CASSPGLPLGYTF
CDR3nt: TGTGCCAGCAGTCCAGGGCTGCCCCTGGGCTACACCTTC

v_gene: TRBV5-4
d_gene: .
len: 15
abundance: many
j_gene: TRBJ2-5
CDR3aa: CASSLQGLGEETQYF
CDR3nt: TGTGCCAGCAGCTTACAGGGTCTGGGTGAAGAGACCCAGTACTTC

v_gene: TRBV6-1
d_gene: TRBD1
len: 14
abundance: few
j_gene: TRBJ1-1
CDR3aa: CASSALQTGAEAFF
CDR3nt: TGTGCCAGCAGTGCCCTTCAAACAGGGGCTGAAGCTTTCTTT

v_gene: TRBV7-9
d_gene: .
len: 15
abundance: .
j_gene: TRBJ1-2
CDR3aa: CASSLGWRGNYGYTF
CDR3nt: TGTGCCAGCAGTTTGGGTTGGCGGGGGAACTATGGCTACACCTTC

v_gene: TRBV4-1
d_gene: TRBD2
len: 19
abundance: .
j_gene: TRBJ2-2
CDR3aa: CASSQDLLAGGQGTGELFF
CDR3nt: TGCGCCAGCAGCCAAGACCTGCTAGCGGGGGGCCAGGGCACCGGGGAGCTGTTTTTT

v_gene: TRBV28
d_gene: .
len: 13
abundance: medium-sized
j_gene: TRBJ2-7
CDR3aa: CASTSTRTYEQYF
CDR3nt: TGCGCCAGCACCTCGACAAGGACCTACGAGCAGTACTTC

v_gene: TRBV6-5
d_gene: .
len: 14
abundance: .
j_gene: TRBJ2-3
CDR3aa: CAGSSGRITDTQYF
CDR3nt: TGTGCCGGCAGTTCAGGGAGGATCACAGATACGCAGTATTTT

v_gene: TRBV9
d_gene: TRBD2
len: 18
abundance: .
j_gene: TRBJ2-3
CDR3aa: CASSATATGGTSTDKQYF
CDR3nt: TGTGCCAGCAGCGCCACAGCTACCGGGGGGACTAGCACAGATAAGCAGTATTTT

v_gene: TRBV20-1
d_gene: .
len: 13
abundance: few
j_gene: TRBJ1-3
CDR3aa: CSAWFGDRNTIYF
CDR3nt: TGCAGTGCGTGGTTCGGGGACCGAAACACCATATATTTT

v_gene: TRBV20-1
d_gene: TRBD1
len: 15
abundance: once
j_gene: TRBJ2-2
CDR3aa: CSAPRQGSNTGELFF
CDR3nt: TGCAGTGCGCCCAGACAGGGATCGAACACCGGGGAGCTGTTTTTT

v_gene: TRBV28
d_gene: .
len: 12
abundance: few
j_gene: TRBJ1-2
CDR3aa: CASSLSDYGYTF
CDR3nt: TGTGCCAGCAGTTTGTCCGACTATGGCTACACCTTC

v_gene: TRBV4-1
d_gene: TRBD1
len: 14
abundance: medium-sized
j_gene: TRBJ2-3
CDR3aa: CASSQGTGTDTQYF
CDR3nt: TGCGCCAGCAGCCAGGGGACAGGCACAGATACGCAGTATTTT

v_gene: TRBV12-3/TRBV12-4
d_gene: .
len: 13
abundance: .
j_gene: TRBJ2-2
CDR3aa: CASSGKRNGELFF
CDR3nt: TGTGCCAGCAGTGGAAAACGAAACGGGGAGCTGTTTTTT

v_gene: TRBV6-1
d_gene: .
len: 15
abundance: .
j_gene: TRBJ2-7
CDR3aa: CASRAPEIYPYEQYF
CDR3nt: TGTGCCAGCAGGGCCCCCGAGATCTACCCCTACGAGCAGTACTTC

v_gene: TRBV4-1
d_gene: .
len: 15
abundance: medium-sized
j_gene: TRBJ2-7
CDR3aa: CASSQDPTSSYEQYF
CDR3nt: TGCGCCAGCAGCCAAGACCCAACAAGCTCCTACGAGCAGTACTTC

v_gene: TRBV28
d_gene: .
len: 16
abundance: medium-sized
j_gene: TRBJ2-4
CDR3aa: CASHDAGTPAKNIQYF
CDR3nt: TGTGCCAGCCACGACGCCGGGACACCAGCCAAAAACATTCAGTACTTC

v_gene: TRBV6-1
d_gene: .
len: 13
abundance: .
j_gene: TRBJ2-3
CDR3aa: CASSEALPDTQYF
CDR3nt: TGTGCCAGCAGTGAAGCGCTTCCAGATACGCAGTATTTT

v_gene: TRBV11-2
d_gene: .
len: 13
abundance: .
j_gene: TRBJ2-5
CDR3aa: CASNNGALETQYF
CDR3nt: TGTGCCAGCAACAACGGTGCTTTAGAGACCCAGTACTTC

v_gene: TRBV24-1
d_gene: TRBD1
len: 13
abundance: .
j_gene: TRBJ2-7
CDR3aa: CATSGTGYYEQYF
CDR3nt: TGTGCCACCTCCGGGACAGGGTACTACGAGCAGTACTTC

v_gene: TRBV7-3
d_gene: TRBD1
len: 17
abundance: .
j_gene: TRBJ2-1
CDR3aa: CASSSGLDRGPRDEQFF
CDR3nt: TGTGCCAGCAGCTCTGGCTTGGACAGGGGCCCGCGGGATGAGCAGTTCTTC

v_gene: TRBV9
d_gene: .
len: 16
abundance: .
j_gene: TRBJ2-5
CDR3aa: CARRARDETYQETQYF
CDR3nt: TGTGCCAGAAGAGCAAGAGACGAGACGTACCAAGAGACCCAGTACTTC

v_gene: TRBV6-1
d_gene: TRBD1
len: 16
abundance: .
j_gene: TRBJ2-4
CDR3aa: CASRTEGAIAKNIQYF
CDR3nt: TGTGCCAGCAGGACAGAGGGGGCTATTGCCAAAAACATTCAGTACTTC

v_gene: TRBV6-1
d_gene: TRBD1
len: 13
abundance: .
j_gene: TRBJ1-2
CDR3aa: CASRGTVDYGYTF
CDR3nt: TGTGCCAGCAGGGGGACAGTCGACTATGGCTACACCTTC

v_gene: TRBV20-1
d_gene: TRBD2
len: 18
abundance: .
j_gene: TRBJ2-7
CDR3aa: CSASKGFPGLAGGDEQYF
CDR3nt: TGCAGTGCTAGTAAGGGATTTCCGGGACTAGCGGGAGGAGACGAGCAGTACTTC

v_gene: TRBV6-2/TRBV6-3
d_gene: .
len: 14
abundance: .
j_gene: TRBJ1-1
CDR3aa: CASSYSSGVTEAFF
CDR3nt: TGTGCCAGCAGTTACTCCAGCGGGGTAACTGAAGCTTTCTTT

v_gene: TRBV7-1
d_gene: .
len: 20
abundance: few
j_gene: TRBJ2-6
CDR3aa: CASSSDYTPGHLSGANVLTF
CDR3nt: TGTGCCAGCAGCTCGGATTACACCCCGGGACACCTGTCTGGGGCCAACGTCCTGACTTTC

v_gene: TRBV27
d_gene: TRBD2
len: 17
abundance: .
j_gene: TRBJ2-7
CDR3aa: CASSTGLAGVETYEQYF
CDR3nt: TGTGCCAGCAGTACTGGACTAGCGGGAGTAGAGACCTACGAGCAGTACTTC

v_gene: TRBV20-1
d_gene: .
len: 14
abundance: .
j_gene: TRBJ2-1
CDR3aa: CSARDWLSYNEQFF
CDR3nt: TGCAGTGCTAGAGATTGGCTATCCTACAATGAGCAGTTCTTC

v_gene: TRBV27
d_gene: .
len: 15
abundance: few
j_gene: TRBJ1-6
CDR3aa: CASSLGQGIDSPLHF
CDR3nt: TGTGCCAGCAGTTTGGGGCAGGGTATTGATTCACCCCTCCACTTT

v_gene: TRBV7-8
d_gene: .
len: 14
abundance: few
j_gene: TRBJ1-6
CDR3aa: CASSLADPGSPLHF
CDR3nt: TGTGCCAGCAGCTTAGCGGATCCGGGATCACCCCTCCACTTT

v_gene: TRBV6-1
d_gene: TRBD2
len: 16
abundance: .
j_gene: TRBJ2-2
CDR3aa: CASSELAGGNTGELFF
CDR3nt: TGTGCCAGCAGTGAACTAGCGGGAGGGAACACCGGGGAGCTGTTTTTT

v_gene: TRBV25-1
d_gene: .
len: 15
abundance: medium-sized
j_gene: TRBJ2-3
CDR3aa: CANRSGRRLEDTQYF
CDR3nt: TGTGCCAACCGGTCGGGGAGGAGGTTAGAAGATACGCAGTATTTT

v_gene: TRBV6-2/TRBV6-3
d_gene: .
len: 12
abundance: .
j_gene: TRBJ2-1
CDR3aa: CASRYRGDEHFF
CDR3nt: TGTGCCAGCAGATACAGAGGGGATGAGCATTTCTTC

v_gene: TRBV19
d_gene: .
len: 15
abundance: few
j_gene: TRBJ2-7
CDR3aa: CASSPRAASSYEQYF
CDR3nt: TGTGCCAGTAGTCCCCGGGCGGCGAGCTCCTACGAGCAGTACTTC

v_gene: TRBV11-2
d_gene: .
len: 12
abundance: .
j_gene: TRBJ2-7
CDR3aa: CASSLDRYEQYF
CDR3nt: TGTGCCAGCAGCTTAGACCGCTACGAGCAGTACTTC

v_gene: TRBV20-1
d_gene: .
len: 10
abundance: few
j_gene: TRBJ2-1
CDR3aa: CSAGRDEQFF
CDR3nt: TGCAGTGCTGGCCGGGATGAGCAGTTCTTC

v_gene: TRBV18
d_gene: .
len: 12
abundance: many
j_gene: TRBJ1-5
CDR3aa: CASSPEPGPQHF
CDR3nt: TGTGCCAGCTCACCTGAGCCCGGGCCCCAGCATTTT